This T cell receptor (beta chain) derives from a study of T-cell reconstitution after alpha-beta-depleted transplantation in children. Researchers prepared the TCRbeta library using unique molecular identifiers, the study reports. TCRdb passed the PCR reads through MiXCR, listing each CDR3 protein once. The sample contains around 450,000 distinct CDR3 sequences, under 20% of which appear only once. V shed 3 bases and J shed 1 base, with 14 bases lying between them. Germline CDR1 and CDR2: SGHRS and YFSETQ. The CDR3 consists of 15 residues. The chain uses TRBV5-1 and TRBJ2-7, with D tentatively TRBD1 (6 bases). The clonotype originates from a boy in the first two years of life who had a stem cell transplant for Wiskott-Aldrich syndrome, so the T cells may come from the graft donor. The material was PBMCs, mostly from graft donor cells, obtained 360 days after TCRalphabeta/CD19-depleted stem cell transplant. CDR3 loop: CASSSDRMGSYEQYF. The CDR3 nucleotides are TGCGCCAGCAGCTCTGACAGGATGGGTTCCTACGAGCAGTACTTC.